The 8 T cell receptor beta chains given below trace back to one sample, sequenced in a study of T cells in Graves' hyperthyroidism and ophthalmopathy. TCR beta CDR3 regions were amplified from RNA. HTBI primers were the set used in a first-round RT-PCR of the TCR CDR3. TCRdb fed the multiplex PCR reads into MiXCR, producing one record per CDR3 protein. The sample lists roughly 500,000 distinct CDR3 sequences, 40% to 55% seen once, with roughly 19% in the top ten. The source material was peripheral blood or thyroid tissue (not recorded which). These receptor sequences come from an adult woman with Graves' disease, either hyperthyroidism or ophthalmopathy (not recorded which).

This clonotype was seen ten or more times. This chain connects TRBV6-5 to TRBJ2-7; 13 nucleotides match TRBD2. V was clipped by 2 bases and J by 4 bases; unmatched bases: 2. This CDR3 has 15 residues. The germline CDR1 and CDR2 sequences are MNHEY and SVGAGI. The CDR3 protein is CASSYGLAGVYEQYF. The CDR3 coding sequence is TGTGCCAGCAGTTACGGACTAGCGGGAGTATACGAGCAGTACTTC.

The gene calls are TRBV2 and TRBJ1-2, with TRBD1 as a possible D gene (5 bases). The CDR3 is made up of 12 amino acids. Trimming left V 5 bases short and J 5 bases short, with 9 bases between. The germline gives CDR1 SNHLY, CDR2 FYNNEI. DNA of the CDR3: TGTGCCAGCAGTCAAAGACAGTATGGCTACACCTTC. This gives the protein CASSQRQYGYTF. Full variable domain (rest looked up from reference TRBV2 and TRBJ1-2): EPEVTQTPSHQVTQMGQEVILRCVPISNHLYFYWYRQILGQKVEFLVSFYNNEISEKSEIFDDQFSVERPDGSNFTLKIRSTKLEDSAMYFCASSQRQYGYTFGSGTRLTVV.

The gene calls are TRBV15 and TRBJ1-1; no definite D call. Trimming pared 0 bases from V and 4 bases from J, leaving 6 bases between. The CDR3 extends over 13 amino acids. Germline assignment: CDR1 LNHNV and CDR2 YYDKDF (reference sequence). The CDR3 region has the DNA TGTGCCACCAGCAGAGAGGGTCGCACTGAAGCTTTCTTT. Amino acids: CATSREGRTEAFF. Combining the CDR3 with reference TRBV15 and TRBJ1-1 gives the whole variable domain DAMVIQNPRYQVTQFGKPVTLSCSQTLNHNVMYWYQQKSSQAPKLLFHYYDKDFNNEADTPDNFQSRRPNTSFCFLDIRSPGLGDTAMYLCATSREGRTEAFFGQGTRLTVV.

Many counts were recorded for this clonotype. This sequence joins TRBV28 and TRBJ1-5; no definite D call. The germline V and J ends were trimmed by 6 bases and 4 bases, with 10 bases remaining between them. The CDR3 covers 13 residues. Germline values: CDR1 MDHEN, CDR2 SYDVKM. The CDR3 bases are TGTGCCAGCAGGTCATACAGAAATCAGCCCCAGCATTTT. It specifies CASRSYRNQPQHF.

CDR3 loop: CSASLAGETQYF. The CDR3 coding sequence is TGCAGTGCTAGCCTAGCGGGAGAGACCCAGTACTTC. The chain recombines TRBV20-1 with TRBJ2-5; 8 bases fit TRBD2. This CDR3 has 12 residues. Unmatched junction bases numbered 1, after V lost 3 bases and J lost 4 bases. CDR1 is DFQATT, CDR2 SNEGSKA, per germline (reference sequence).

At least ten counts were recorded for this clonotype. DNA for the CDR3: TGTGCCAGCAGATCAAGGGGGGAGAGGCGCTACGAGCAGTACTTC. It encodes CASRSRGERRYEQYF. The gene calls are TRBV2 and TRBJ2-7, with D perhaps being TRBD1 or TRBD2 (6 bases each). Trimming shortened V by 6 bases and J by 3 bases, and 18 bases separated the two germline ends. The CDR3 has 15 residues. The germline V gene encodes CDR1 SNHLY and CDR2 FYNNEI.

The chain uses TRBV7-9 and TRBJ1-2; TRBD1 matches at 7 bases. The CDR3 covers 14 residues. Germline CDR1 reads SEHNR; CDR2 reads FQNEAQ (reference sequence). Trimming at V came to 2 bases and at J to 4 bases, leaving 4 bases not matched to a gene. DNA for the CDR3: TGTGCCAGCAGCTTAACAGGGGACGTCTATGGCTACACCTTC. Translated: CASSLTGDVYGYTF.

Ten or more counts support this clonotype. The chain links TRBV24-1 to TRBJ1-6; D is undetermined. This CDR3 has 16 amino acids. Germline V gene lookup returns CDR1 KGHDR and CDR2 SFDVKD. V was pared by 5 bases and J by 0 bases, with 10 bases between. CDR3 in DNA: TGTGCCACCAGTGGGGCCACGAGCTCCTATAATTCACCCCTCCACTTT. Amino acids: CATSGATSSYNSPLHF.